This T cell receptor (beta chain) derives from a study of blood T cells in healthy people across ages. Across the whole study: Per two T cells, template switching captured roughly one barcoded beta molecule. Notes on the study in general: Across samples, TCR beta diversity tracked strongly with naive T cell percentage.

Remarks on this clonotype: Its target is not known.

CDR1 LGHDT and CDR2 YNNKEL come from the germline V gene (reference sequence). J gave up 9 bases and V 2 bases, and 9 bases lay outside the gene matches. The CDR3 totals 15 residues. Roughly 9.2 milliliters was the volume of peripheral blood drawn from each donor. Next came a second PCR, run for about 7 to 12 cycles, which used a sample-barcoded 5' primer along with a J-beta primer mix. Every cDNA molecule carried a tag from a template-switch adaptor bearing 12 random nucleotides. TCRdb reprocessed the 5' RACE reads with MiXCR, giving one entry per CDR3 protein. The data show 1.5 million to 2 million distinct CDR3 sequences, about 28% seen once.

The sequence came from a woman in her 30s in good health. Specimen: blood. The chain combines TRBV3-1 with TRBJ2-1; 8 nucleotides align to TRBD2. CDR3 bases: TGTGCCAGCAGCCAATCAACGGGGGGGTACTCTGAGCAGTTCTTC. Translation gives CASSQSTGGYSEQFF.